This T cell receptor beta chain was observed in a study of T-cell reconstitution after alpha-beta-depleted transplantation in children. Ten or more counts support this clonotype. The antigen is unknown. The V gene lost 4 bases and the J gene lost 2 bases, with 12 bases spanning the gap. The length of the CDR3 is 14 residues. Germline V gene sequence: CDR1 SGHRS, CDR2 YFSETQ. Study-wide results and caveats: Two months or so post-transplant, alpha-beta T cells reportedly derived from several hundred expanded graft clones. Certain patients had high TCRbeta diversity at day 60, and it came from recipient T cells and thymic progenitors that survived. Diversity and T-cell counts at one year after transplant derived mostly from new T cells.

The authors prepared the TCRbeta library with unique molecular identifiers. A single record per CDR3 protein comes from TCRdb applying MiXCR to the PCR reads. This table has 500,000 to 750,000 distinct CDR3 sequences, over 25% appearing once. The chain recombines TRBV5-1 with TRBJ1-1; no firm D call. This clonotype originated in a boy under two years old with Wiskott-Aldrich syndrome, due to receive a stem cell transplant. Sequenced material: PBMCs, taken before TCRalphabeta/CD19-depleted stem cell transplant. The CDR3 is CASSLGSANTEAFF. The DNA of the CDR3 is TGCGCCAGCAGCCTGGGATCGGCCAACACTGAAGCTTTCTTT.